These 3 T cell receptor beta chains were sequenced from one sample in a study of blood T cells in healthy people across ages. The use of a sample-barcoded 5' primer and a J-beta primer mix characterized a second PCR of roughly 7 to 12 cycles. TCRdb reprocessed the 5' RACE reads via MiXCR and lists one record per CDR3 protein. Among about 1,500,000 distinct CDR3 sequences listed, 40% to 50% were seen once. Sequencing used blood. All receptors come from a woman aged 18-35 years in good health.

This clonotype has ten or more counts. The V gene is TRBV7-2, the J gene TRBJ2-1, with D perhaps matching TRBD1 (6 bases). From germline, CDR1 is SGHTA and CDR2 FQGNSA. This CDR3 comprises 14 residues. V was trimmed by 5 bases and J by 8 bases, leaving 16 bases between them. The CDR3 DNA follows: TGTGCCAGCAGCATACAACTGGGGGCCTATGAGCAGTTCTTC. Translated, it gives CASSIQLGAYEQFF. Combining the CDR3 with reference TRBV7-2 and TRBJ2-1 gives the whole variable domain GAGVSQSPSNKVTEKGKDVELRCDPISGHTALYWYRQSLGQGLEFLIYFQGNSAPDKSGLPSDRFSAERTGGSVSTLTIQRTQQEDSAVYLCASSIQLGAYEQFFGPGTRLTVL.

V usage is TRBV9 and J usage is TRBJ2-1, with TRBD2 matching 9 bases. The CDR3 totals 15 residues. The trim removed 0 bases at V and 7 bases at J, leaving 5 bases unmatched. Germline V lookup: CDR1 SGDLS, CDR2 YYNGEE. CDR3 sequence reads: CASSVAGLAENEQFF. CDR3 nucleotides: TGTGCCAGCAGCGTAGCGGGACTAGCTGAGAATGAGCAGTTCTTC.

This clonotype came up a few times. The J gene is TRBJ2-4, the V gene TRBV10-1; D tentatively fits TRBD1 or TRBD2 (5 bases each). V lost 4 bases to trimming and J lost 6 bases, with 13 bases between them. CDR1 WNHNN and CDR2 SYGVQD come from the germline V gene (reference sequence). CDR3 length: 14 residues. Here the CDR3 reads CASSAGTSGNIQYF. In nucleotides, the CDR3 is TGCGCCAGCAGTGCCGGGACCTCTGGAAACATTCAGTACTTC.